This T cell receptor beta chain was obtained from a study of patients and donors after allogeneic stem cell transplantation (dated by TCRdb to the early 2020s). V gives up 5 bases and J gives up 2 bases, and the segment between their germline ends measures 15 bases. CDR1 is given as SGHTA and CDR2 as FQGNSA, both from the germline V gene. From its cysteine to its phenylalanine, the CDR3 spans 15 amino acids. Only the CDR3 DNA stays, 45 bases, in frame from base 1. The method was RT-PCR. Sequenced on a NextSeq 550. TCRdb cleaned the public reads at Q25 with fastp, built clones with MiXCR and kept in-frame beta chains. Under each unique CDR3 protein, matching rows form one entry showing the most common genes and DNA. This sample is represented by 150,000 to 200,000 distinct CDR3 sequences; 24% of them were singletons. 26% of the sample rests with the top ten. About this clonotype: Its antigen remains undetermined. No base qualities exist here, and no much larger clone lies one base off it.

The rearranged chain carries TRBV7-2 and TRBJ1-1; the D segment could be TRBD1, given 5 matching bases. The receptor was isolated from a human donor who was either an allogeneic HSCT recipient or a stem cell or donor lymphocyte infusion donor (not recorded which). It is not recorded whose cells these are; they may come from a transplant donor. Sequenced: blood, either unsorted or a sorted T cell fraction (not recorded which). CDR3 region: CASSIALTVNTEAFF. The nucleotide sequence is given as TGTGCCAGCAGCATTGCGTTGACAGTCAACACTGAAGCTTTCTTT.